This T cell receptor beta chain comes out of a study of cytomegalovirus exposure and HLA in healthy donors. Findings of the study overall: The study labeled 150 or so TCR beta chains cytomegalovirus-associated. As immune exposure information, only CMV serostatus was available. Across donors, presence/absence analyses took sequencing depth to be roughly uniform.

60 Vbeta and 13 Jbeta primers were used in PCR. The method was immunoSEQ multiplex PCR; TCRdb's version includes in-frame clones alone and lacks a portion of them. The data contain around 130,000 clones, about 75% of them singletons. Trimming at V came to 6 bases and at J to 2 bases, leaving 3 bases not matched to a gene. Germline CDR1 SNHLY, CDR2 FYNNEI. The CDR3 spans 15 residues. As regards this clone: No antigen is known for it.

This clonotype was obtained from a woman aged 40 to 50 in good health and CMV-seropositive. The specimen sequenced was PBMCs. The chain couples TRBV2 to TRBJ2-1; 11 bases are a match to TRBD2. CDR3 in DNA: TGTGCCAGCAGGGAGACTAGCGGGACCTACAATGAGCAGTTCTTC. Translating it yields CASRETSGTYNEQFF.